The 11 T cell receptor beta chains reported below all come from one sample, sequenced in a study of blood T cells in healthy people across ages. Primers used in a second PCR of roughly 7 to 12 cycles were a sample-barcoded 5' primer and a J-beta primer mix. In TCRdb, the 5' RACE reads were re-called with MiXCR into one record per CDR3 protein. The sample lists roughly 930,000 distinct CDR3 sequences, 48% seen once, with roughly 12% in the top ten. The sequenced material came from blood. These receptors all come from a young man in good health.

This clonotype turned up a few times. V is TRBV5-1 and J is TRBJ2-7, with D possibly being TRBD2 (6 bases). CDR1 SGHRS and CDR2 YFSETQ come from the germline V gene. CDR3 length: 14 amino acids. The ends were cut back, 1 base at V and 3 bases at J, with 11 bases in the middle. CDR3 coding DNA: TGCGCCAGCAGCTTGTTAATGGGGGGCTACGAGCAGTACTTC. Translated: CASSLLMGGYEQYF.

V and J are TRBV27 and TRBJ1-2; the match to TRBD1 covers 9 bases. The CDR3 has 15 amino acids. Germline trimming cut 5 bases from V and 4 bases from J; bases unmatched to any gene: 8. Germline-derived CDR1 and CDR2 are MNHEY and SMNVEV (reference sequence). CDR3 nucleotide sequence: TGTGCCAGCAGTCCAGAACAGGGGGCGGGCTATGGCTACACCTTC. Amino acid sequence: CASSPEQGAGYGYTF.

The rearrangement joins TRBV30 to TRBJ1-1, with 8 bases that match TRBD1. CDR1 and CDR2 from the germline V gene are GTSNPN and SVGIG (reference sequence). The CDR3 covers 15 residues. With 0 bases clipped from V and 5 bases from J, the junction kept 8 bases outside the gene matches. This chain's CDR3 is CAWSVTGTGRTEAFF. As DNA, the CDR3 is TGTGCCTGGAGTGTAACGGGGACAGGTAGGACTGAAGCTTTCTTT.

The chain couples TRBV7-2 to TRBJ1-5, with 8 positions matching TRBD1. CDR3 length: 16 residues. V dropped 1 base and J dropped 6; count of bases not matched to a gene: 8. The germline V gene has CDR1 SGHTA and CDR2 FQGNSA. CDR3 sequence: CASSLDRTGLGQPQHF. CDR3 DNA: TGTGCCAGCAGCTTAGATCGGACAGGGCTCGGTCAGCCCCAGCATTTT.

The chain employs TRBV20-1 and TRBJ1-2; weak D call: TRBD1 (5 bases). The CDR3 runs 14 residues. Trimming took 6 bases from V and 0 from J, leaving 14 bases between them. Germline assignment: CDR1 DFQATT and CDR2 SNEGSKA (reference sequence). The CDR3 sequence is CSAGSGGTNYGYTF. CDR3 coding DNA: TGCAGTGCAGGAAGCGGGGGGACTAACTATGGCTACACCTTC.

This clonotype was recorded a few times. V gene TRBV7-3 combines with J gene TRBJ1-1, with TRBD1 matching over 7 bases. The CDR3 length is 18 residues. V shed 2 bases and J 4 bases; nucleotides not matched to a gene: 16. Germline V gene sequence: CDR1 SGHTA, CDR2 FQGTGA. The CDR3 is CASSLLTFRQGLSTEAFF. DNA of the CDR3: TGTGCCAGCAGCTTATTGACATTCCGACAGGGACTTTCCACTGAAGCTTTCTTT.

V usage is TRBV10-3 and J usage is TRBJ2-3, with D possibly being TRBD1 or TRBD2 (5 bases each). Trimming took off 7 bases at V and 2 bases at J, with 7 bases between the two ends. Germline V CDR1 and CDR2: ENHRY, SYGVKD. The CDR3 sequence is 12 residues long. CDR3 in amino acids: CAITGTTDTQYF. Written as DNA, the CDR3 is TGTGCCATCACTGGGACCACAGATACGCAGTATTTT.

The chain carries TRBV6-7 and TRBJ2-1, with 8 nucleotides matching TRBD2. TRBV6-7 carries the ORF label, with uncertain function. V lost 6 bases to trimming and J lost 2 bases; unmatched junction nucleotides: 6. The CDR3 consists of 15 residues. The CDR3 coding sequence is TGTGCCAGCAGGCCCGACGGGGGGGCCTACAATGAGCAGTTCTTC. It encodes CASRPDGGAYNEQFF.

This clonotype was recorded a few times. CDR3: CASSDTMKGNTEAFF. CDR3 nucleotide sequence: TGTGCCAGCAGTGATACTATGAAGGGGAACACTGAAGCTTTCTTT. V is TRBV6-2 or TRBV6-3 and J is TRBJ1-1; no firm D call. The CDR3 totals 15 residues. The V gene lost 5 bases and the J gene lost 1 base, with 14 bases spanning the gap. In germline, CDR1 is MNHEY, CDR2 SVGEGT.

The J gene is TRBJ2-3, the V gene TRBV4-1, with TRBD2 identical over 7 bases. V lost 0 bases, J lost 3 bases, and 9 bases stayed unmatched. From germline, CDR1 is MGHRA and CDR2 YSYEKL. The CDR3 covers 17 residues. CDR3 nucleotides: TGCGCCAGCAGCCAAGAGGCTCCAGCGGGGAGGACAGATACGCAGTATTTT. Translated, it gives CASSQEAPAGRTDTQYF.

The table lists this clonotype with a few counts. The rearrangement joins TRBV21-1 to TRBJ2-3; TRBD1, the table's D call, lacks a check against the DNA. TRBV21-1 is given as a pseudogene. The CDR3 runs to 18 residues. The CDR3 DNA follows: TGTGCCAGCAGCAAAAAAATGGTAGGACAGGTCTGCAGAGATACGCAGTATTTT. Its protein is CASSKKMVGQVCRDTQYF.